This is a list of T cell receptor beta chains from one sample in a study of blood T cell repertoires in COVID-19. Only in-frame clones appear in the TCRdb table, and some are missing; sequencing was by immunoSEQ multiplex PCR. This table has 150,000 or so clones, 84% appearing once. Input material: PBMCs or T cells enriched from blood (not recorded which). The receptor source for this set is a man over 45 who had recovered from COVID-19. Each CDR3 is given with its conserved first and last residue. The order of the fields is D gene, clone size, V gene, J gene, CDR3 protein, CDR3 DNA. The D gene is left open where the match is weak. Only some rows state a clone size, as once, few, many or a class for expanded clones.

D: NA; size: NA; V: TRBV9; J: TRBJ2-3; CDR3: CASSVDGQPPTDTQYF; DNA: TGTGCCAGCAGCGTAGATGGACAACCGCCCACAGATACGCAGTATTTT
D: TRBD1; size: NA; V: TRBV5-5; J: TRBJ1-4; CDR3: CASRGTVVNEKLFF; DNA: TGTGCCAGCAGAGGGACAGTTGTTAATGAAAAACTGTTTTTT
D: TRBD2; size: NA; V: TRBV4-2; J: TRBJ2-1; CDR3: CASSPLGSSGGDNEQFF; DNA: TGTGCCAGCAGCCCCCTTGGGAGTAGCGGGGGAGACAATGAGCAGTTCTTC
D: TRBD1; size: NA; V: TRBV9; J: TRBJ2-6; CDR3: CASSSQGAGSGANVLTF; DNA: TGTGCCAGCAGCTCACAGGGGGCGGGCTCTGGGGCCAACGTCCTGACTTTC
D: TRBD1; size: NA; V: TRBV7-9; J: TRBJ1-3; CDR3: CASSRDSQFSGNTIYF; DNA: TGTGCCAGCAGCCGGGACAGCCAATTCTCTGGAAACACCATATATTTT
D: TRBD2; size: NA; V: TRBV29-1; J: TRBJ2-1; CDR3: CSVDPAGGRNEQFF; DNA: TGCAGCGTTGATCCAGCGGGGGGCCGCAATGAGCAGTTCTTC
D: NA; size: NA; V: TRBV6-5; J: TRBJ1-1; CDR3: CASRPGEGTEAFF; DNA: TGTGCCAGCAGACCGGGGGAGGGGACTGAAGCTTTCTTT
D: TRBD2; size: NA; V: TRBV11-2; J: TRBJ2-3; CDR3: CASSPMTSGYSDTQYF; DNA: TGTGCCAGCAGCCCGATGACTAGCGGGTACTCAGATACGCAGTATTTT
D: TRBD1; size: NA; V: TRBV11-1; J: TRBJ1-2; CDR3: CASSPGQGYHGYTF; DNA: TGTGCCAGCAGCCCGGGACAGGGATACCATGGCTACACCTTC
D: NA; size: NA; V: TRBV25-1; J: TRBJ1-4; CDR3: CASSETPVEDNEKLFF; DNA: TGTGCCAGCAGTGAAACACCGGTTGAGGATAATGAAAAACTGTTTTTT
D: TRBD1; size: NA; V: TRBV6-1; J: TRBJ2-3; CDR3: CASSERGLIDTQYF; DNA: TGTGCCAGCAGTGAGAGGGGGCTTATAGATACGCAGTATTTT
D: TRBD2; size: NA; V: TRBV15; J: TRBJ2-1; CDR3: CATSRVRTSGGGAEQFF; DNA: TGTGCCACCAGCAGAGTGAGGACTAGCGGGGGGGGAGCTGAGCAGTTCTTC
D: TRBD1; size: NA; V: TRBV19; J: TRBJ2-7; CDR3: CASSTVLGQAYEQYF; DNA: TGTGCCAGTAGTACAGTATTGGGACAGGCCTACGAGCAGTACTTC
D: TRBD2; size: NA; V: TRBV7-3; J: TRBJ2-2; CDR3: CASSPPSGGNTGELFF; DNA: TGTGCCAGCAGCCCTCCTAGCGGGGGGAACACCGGGGAGCTGTTTTTT
D: TRBD1; size: NA; V: TRBV6-5; J: TRBJ1-6; CDR3: CASSLADRGGSPLHF; DNA: TGTGCCAGCAGTTTAGCAGACAGGGGGGGATCACCCCTCCACTTT
D: TRBD1; size: once; V: TRBV7-9; J: TRBJ1-1; CDR3: CASSFQGAYTEAFF; DNA: TGTGCCAGCAGCTTCCAGGGGGCTTACACTGAAGCTTTCTTT
D: NA; size: NA; V: TRBV5-1; J: TRBJ2-3; CDR3: CASSPQGWGTDTQYF; DNA: TGCGCCAGCAGCCCTCAGGGCTGGGGCACAGATACGCAGTATTTT
D: NA; size: NA; V: TRBV4-1; J: TRBJ1-5; CDR3: CASSQDGRGGRSNQPQHF; DNA: TGCGCCAGCAGCCAAGACGGGAGGGGGGGAAGGAGCAATCAGCCCCAGCATTTT